This T cell receptor beta chain originates from a study of T cell repertoires in ileal Crohn's disease. Study as a whole: Patients had a median roughly 8-year disease duration, and less than 40% were active smokers.

This clone was found a few times. The antigen remains undetermined. Noted time point: neoterminal ileum biopsy at postoperative endoscopy, about 6 months after surgery. Whole-study findings and limits: The median delay to postoperative endoscopy was 6 to 7 months.

The ends lost 7 bases at V and 7 bases at J; junction bases unmatched: 4. The CDR3 is 14 residues long. Germline V gene sequence: CDR1 SNHLY, CDR2 FYNNEI. Only in-frame clones appear in the TCRdb table, and some are missing; sequencing was by immunoSEQ multiplex PCR. Of 10,000 to 15,000 clones listed, around 80% are singletons. This TCR derives from an adult with Crohn's disease. The sample taken for sequencing was ileal tissue. The rearrangement links TRBV2 to TRBJ1-6, with 10 bases aligning to TRBD1. Written as DNA, the CDR3 is TGTGCCAGCACTTTGGACAGGGGGAATTCACCCCTCCACTTT. It encodes CASTLDRGNSPLHF.